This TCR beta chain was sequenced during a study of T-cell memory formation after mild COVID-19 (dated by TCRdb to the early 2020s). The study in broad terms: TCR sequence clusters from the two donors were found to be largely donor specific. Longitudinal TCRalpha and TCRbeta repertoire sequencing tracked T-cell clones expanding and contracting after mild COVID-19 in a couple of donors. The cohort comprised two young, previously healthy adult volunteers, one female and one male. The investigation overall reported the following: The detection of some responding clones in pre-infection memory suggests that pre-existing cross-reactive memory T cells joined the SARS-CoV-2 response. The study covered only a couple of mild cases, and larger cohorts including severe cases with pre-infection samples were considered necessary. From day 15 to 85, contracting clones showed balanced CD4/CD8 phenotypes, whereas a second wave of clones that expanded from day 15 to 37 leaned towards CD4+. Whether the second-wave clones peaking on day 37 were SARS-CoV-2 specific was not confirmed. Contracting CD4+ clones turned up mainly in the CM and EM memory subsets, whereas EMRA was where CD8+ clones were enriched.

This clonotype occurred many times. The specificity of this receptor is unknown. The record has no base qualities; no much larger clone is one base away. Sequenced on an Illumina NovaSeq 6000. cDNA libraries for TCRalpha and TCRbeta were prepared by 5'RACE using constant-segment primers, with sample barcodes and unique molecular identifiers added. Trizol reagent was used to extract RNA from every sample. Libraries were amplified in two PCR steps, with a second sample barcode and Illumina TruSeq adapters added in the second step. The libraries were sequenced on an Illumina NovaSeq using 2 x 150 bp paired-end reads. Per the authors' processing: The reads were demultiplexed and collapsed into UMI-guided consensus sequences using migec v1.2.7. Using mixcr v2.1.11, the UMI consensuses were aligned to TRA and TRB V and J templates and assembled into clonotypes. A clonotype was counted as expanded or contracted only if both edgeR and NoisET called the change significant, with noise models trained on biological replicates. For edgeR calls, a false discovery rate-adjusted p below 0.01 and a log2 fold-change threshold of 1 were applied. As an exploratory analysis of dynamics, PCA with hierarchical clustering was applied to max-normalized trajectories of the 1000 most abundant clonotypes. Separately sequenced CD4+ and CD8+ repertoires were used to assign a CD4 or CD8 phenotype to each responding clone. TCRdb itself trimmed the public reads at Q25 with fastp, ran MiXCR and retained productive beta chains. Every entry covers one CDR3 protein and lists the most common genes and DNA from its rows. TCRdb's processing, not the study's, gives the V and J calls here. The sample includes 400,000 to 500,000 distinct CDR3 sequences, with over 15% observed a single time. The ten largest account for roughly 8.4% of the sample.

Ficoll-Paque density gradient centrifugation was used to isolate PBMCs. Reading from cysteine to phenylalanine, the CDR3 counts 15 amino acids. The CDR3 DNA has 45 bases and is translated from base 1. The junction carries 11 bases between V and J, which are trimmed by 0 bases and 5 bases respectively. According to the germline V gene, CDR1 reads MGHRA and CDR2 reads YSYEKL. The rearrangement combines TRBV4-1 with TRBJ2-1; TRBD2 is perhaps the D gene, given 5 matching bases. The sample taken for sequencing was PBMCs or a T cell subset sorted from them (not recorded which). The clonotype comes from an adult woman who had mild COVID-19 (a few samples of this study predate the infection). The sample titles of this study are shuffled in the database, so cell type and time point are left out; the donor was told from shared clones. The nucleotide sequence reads TGCGCCAGCAGCCAAGATGTAAGAGGGAACAATGAGCAGTTCTTC. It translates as CASSQDVRGNNEQFF.